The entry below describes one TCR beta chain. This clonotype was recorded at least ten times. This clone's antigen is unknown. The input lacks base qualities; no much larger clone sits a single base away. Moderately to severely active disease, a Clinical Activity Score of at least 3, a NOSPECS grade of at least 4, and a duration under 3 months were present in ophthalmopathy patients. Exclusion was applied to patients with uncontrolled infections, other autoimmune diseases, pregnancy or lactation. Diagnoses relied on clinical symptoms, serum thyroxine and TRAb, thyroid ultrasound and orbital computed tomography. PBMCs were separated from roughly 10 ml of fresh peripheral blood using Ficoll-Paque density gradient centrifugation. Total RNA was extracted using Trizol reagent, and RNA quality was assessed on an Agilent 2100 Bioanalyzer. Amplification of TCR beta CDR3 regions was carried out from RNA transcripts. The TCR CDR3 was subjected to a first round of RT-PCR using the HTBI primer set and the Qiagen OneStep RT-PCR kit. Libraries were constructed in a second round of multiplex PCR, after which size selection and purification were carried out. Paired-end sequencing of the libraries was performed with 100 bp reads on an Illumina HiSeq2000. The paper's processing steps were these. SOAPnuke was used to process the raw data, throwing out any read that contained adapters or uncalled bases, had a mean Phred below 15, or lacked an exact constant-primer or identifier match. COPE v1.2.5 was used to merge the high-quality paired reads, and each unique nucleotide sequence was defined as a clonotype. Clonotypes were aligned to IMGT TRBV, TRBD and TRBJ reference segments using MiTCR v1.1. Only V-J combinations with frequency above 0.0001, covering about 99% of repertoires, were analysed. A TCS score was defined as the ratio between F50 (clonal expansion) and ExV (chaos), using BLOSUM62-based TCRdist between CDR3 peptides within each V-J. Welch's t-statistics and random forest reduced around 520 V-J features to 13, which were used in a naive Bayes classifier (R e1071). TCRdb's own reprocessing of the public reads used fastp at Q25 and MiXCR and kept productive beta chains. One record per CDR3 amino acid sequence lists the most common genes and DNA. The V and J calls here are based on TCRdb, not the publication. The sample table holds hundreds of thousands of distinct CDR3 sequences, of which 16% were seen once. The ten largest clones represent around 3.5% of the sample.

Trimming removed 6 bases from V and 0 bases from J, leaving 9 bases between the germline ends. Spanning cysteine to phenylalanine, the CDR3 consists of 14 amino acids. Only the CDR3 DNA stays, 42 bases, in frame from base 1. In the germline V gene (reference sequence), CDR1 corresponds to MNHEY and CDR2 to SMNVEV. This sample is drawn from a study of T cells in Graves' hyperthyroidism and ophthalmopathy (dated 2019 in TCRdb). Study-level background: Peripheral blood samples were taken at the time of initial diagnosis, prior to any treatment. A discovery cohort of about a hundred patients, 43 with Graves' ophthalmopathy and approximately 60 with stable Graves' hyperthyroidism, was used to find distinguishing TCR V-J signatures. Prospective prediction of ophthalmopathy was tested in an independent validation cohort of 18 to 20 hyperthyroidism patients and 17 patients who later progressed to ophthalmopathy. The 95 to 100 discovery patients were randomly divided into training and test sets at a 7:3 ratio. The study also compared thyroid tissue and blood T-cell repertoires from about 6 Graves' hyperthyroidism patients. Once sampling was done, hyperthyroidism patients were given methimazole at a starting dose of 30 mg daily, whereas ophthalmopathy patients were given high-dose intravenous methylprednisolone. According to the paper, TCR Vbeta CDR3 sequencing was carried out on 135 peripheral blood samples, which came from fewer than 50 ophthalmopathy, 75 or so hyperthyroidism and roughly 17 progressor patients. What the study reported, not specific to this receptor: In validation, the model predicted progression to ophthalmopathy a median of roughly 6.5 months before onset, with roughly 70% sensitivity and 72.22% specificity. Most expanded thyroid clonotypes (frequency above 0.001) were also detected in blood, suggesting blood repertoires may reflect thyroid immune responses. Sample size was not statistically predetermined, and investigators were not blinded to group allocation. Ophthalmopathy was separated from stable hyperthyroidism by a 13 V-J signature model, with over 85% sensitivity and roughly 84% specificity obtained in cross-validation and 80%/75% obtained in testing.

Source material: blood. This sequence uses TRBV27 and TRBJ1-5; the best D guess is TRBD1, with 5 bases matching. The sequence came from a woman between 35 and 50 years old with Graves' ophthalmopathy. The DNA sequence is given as TGTGCCAGCAGCCGACAGAATAGCAATCAGCCCCAGCATTTT. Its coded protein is CASSRQNSNQPQHF.